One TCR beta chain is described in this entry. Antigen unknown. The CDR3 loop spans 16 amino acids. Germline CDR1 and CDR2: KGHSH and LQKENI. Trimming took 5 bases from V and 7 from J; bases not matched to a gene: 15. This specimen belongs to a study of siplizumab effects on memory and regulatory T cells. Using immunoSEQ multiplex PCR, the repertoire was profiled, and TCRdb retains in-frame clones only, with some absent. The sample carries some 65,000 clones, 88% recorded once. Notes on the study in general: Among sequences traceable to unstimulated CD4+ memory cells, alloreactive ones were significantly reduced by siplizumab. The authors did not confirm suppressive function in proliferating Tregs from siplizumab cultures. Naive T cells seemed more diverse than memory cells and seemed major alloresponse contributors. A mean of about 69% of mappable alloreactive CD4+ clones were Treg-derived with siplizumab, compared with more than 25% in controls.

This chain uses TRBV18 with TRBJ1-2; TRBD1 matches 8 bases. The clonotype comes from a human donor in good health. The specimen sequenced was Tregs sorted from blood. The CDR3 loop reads CASSDLGGQGGGGYTF. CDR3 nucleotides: TGTGCCAGCTCAGACCTAGGAGGACAGGGCGGCGGTGGCTACACCTTC.